Listed here are 4 T cell receptor beta chains from one sample, sequenced in a study of CD8 T cells in ankylosing spondylitis. Study-wide findings and caveats: Characteristic, it appeared, of ankylosing spondylitis blood was a TCR beta motif of fewer than 10 highly homologous variants.

TCRdb re-called the 5' RACE reads through MiXCR, storing one row per CDR3 protein. The top ten hold approximately 4% of the sample, which has about 510,000 distinct CDR3 sequences, about 5.2% seen once. These TCRs' antigens remain unknown. The sample comprised blood, either unsorted or a sorted T cell fraction (not recorded which). Source of these receptors: a male donor with ankylosing spondylitis.

This clonotype was counted between two and nine times. Just one base apart from a much larger clone, this may be a read error. This sequence joins TRBV20-1 and TRBJ2-5, with D perhaps matching TRBD1 (5 bases). V was clipped by 3 bases and J by 5 bases, with 10 bases between them. CDR3 size: 12 residues. Germline CDR1 and CDR2: DFQATT and SNEGSKA (reference sequence). CDR3 in DNA: TGCAGTGCTAGTTCAGGGCCGGAGACCCAGTACTTC. Its translation: CSASSGPETQYF.

This clonotype was counted ten times or more. The V and J genes are TRBV5-1 and TRBJ2-1; 8 positions match TRBD2. Losses at the gene ends were 1 base for V and 8 bases for J; bases not matched to a gene: 8. Germline V lookup: CDR1 SGHRS, CDR2 YFSETQ. CDR3 length: 15 residues. CDR3 loop: CASSLSSGRAYEQFF. DNA of the CDR3: TGCGCCAGCAGCTTGAGCAGCGGGAGAGCCTATGAGCAGTTCTTC.

This clonotype was counted ten times or more. V gene TRBV4-3 combines with J gene TRBJ2-5; tentative D call: TRBD2 (5 bases). With 0 bases removed from V and 2 bases from J, the gap between germline ends came to 13 bases. CDR1 is LGHNA and CDR2 is YSLEER in the germline V gene. The CDR3 runs 16 residues. The CDR3 reads CASSQDLGSWQETQYF. CDR3 in DNA: TGCGCCAGCAGCCAAGATTTGGGGAGTTGGCAAGAGACCCAGTACTTC.

This clonotype was counted between two and nine times. The genes are TRBV9 and TRBJ2-3; D is undetermined. Trimming removed 0 bases at V and 2 bases at J, with 13 bases between. CDR1 and CDR2 from the germline V gene are SGDLS and YYNGEE. The CDR3 is made up of 16 amino acids. Here the CDR3 reads CASSVGALSSTDTQYF. In DNA form, the CDR3 reads TGTGCCAGCAGCGTAGGGGCTTTGTCATCCACAGATACGCAGTATTTT.